This T cell receptor (beta chain) was documented in a study of CD8 T cells in ankylosing spondylitis (dated by TCRdb to between 2016 and 2019). Context from the whole study: To find TCR variants linked to disease, the study profiled T cell receptor beta repertoires in ankylosing spondylitis patients and healthy donors. The whole study cohort included 95 to 130 healthy donors and 25 ankylosing spondylitis patients. Peripheral blood was sampled, and synovial fluid was also collected from ankylosing spondylitis patients. Overall study results and their limits: Some of the motif variants had been reported before in the synovial fluid and blood of reactive arthritis patients, a finding that suggests common disease-initiation mechanisms. A TCR beta motif of 7 or 8 highly homologous amino acid variants appeared characteristic of blood from ankylosing spondylitis patients. Significant enrichment of the disease-linked clones was reported in matched synovial fluid samples from ankylosing spondylitis patients. The disease-linked clones showed a CD8+ phenotype and occurred at relatively low frequencies in peripheral blood.

In this sample, this clonotype turned up many times. The antigen this receptor binds is unknown. No much larger clone exists at a distance of one base, and base qualities are not known. From the cysteine through the phenylalanine, the CDR3 covers 15 amino acids. Just the 45-base CDR3 DNA is kept, in frame starting at base 1. V loses 4 bases, J loses 5 bases, and the germline ends lie 18 bases apart. CDR1 and CDR2 are read off the germline V gene as SGHRS and YFSETQ. Instrument used: Illumina HiSeq 2500. TCR beta libraries were prepared by quantitative 5'-RACE with molecular barcodes. The authors' pipeline ran thus. A new computational method, built on a probabilistic model of VDJ rearrangement, was used to identify disease-linked TCR variants. TCRdb reanalyzed the raw reads on its own, using fastp at Q25 for trimming and MiXCR for clone calling, and kept in-frame beta chains. Rows with a matching CDR3 protein are joined into one entry that keeps the most common DNA and genes. The V and J calls and clone size are TCRdb's, not the authors'. A total of approximately 220,000 distinct CDR3 sequences appear in this sample, roughly a tenth of them only once. Jointly, the top ten make up roughly a fifth of the sample.

Input material: blood, either unsorted or a sorted T cell fraction (not recorded which). The rearrangement combines TRBV5-1 with TRBJ1-2; TRBD1 is possibly the D segment (6 matching bases). This TCR derives from a male donor with ankylosing spondylitis or in good health (not recorded which). The DNA reads TGCGCCAGCAGCGGGGATTTGGACAGTCCATATGGCTACACCTTC. Translated, this is CASSGDLDSPYGYTF.